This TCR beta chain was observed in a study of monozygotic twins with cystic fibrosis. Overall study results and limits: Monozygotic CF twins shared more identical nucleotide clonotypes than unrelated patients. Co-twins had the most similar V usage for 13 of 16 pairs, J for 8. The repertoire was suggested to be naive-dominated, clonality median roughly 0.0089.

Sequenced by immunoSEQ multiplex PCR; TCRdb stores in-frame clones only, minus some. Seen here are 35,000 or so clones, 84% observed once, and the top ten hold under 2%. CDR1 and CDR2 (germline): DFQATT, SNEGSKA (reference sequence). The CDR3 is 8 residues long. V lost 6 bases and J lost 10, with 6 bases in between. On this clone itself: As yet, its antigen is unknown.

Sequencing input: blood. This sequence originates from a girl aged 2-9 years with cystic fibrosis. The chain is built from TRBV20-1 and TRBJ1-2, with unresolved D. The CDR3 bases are TGCAGTGCGAACTCCTACACCTTC. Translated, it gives CSANSYTF.